The clone carrying this T cell receptor beta chain was seen more than once but under ten times. This sample is part of a study of T cells in Graves' hyperthyroidism and ophthalmopathy. The source material, RNA transcripts, was used to amplify TCR beta CDR3 regions. In the first-round RT-PCR of the TCR CDR3, the HTBI primer set was used. TCRdb analysed the multiplex PCR reads with MiXCR anew, one entry per CDR3 protein. The sample shows hundreds of thousands of distinct CDR3 sequences, under 25% of them seen only once. A NOSPECS grade of at least 4, a Clinical Activity Score of at least 3 and duration under 3 months were recorded in ophthalmopathy patients. The CDR3 length is 17 residues. Germline-derived CDR1 and CDR2 are LNHDA and SQIVND (reference sequence). Trimming stripped 4 bases from V and 1 base from J, with 17 bases between.

The clonotype originates from a man aged 30 to 39 with Graves' ophthalmopathy. The sequenced material came from blood. The chain is built from TRBV19 and TRBJ1-5, with D perhaps TRBD1 (5 bases). This CDR3 reads CASSTNPTGVSNQPQHF. DNA of the CDR3: TGTGCCAGTAGTACCAACCCGACGGGGGTAAGCAATCAGCCCCAGCATTTT.